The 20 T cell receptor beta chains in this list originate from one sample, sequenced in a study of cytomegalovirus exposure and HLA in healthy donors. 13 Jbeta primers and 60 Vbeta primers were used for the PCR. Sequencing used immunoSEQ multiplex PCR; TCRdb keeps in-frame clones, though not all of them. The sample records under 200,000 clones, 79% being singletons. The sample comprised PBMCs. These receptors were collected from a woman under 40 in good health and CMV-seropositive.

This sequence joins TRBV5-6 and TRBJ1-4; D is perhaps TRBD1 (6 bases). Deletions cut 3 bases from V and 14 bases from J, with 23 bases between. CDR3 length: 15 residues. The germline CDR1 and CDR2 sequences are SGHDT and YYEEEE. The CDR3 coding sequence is TGTGCCAGCAGCTCATTATCCCGGGACATCGCTTTCCTGTTTTTT. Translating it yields CASSSLSRDIAFLFF.

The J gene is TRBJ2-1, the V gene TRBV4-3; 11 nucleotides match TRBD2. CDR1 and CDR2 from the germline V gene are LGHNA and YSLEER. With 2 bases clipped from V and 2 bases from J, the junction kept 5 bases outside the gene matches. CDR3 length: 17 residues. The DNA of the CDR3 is TGCGCCAGCAGCCAAAGCGTACTAGCGGGGGCCTACAATGAGCAGTTCTTC. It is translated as CASSQSVLAGAYNEQFF.

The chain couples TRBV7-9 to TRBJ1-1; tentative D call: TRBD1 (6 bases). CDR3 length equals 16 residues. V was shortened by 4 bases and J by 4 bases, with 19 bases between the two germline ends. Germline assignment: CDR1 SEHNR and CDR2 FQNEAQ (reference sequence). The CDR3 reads CASSSPWGGSGTEAFF. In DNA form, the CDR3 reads TGTGCCAGCAGCTCACCCTGGGGGGGCAGCGGCACTGAAGCTTTCTTT.

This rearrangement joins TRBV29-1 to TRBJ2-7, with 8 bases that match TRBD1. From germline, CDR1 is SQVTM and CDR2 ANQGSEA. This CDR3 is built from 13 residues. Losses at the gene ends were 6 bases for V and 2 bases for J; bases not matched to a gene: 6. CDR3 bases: TGCAGCGTGGGATTGACAGGGGCCTACGAGCAGTACTTC. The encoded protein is CSVGLTGAYEQYF.

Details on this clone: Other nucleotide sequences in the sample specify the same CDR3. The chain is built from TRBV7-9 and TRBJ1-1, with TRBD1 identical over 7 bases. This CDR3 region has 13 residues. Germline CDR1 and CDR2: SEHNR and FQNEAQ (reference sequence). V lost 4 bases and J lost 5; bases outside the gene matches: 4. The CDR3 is CASSSRTGTEAFF. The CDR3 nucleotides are TGTGCCAGCAGCTCTCGGACAGGAACTGAAGCTTTCTTT.

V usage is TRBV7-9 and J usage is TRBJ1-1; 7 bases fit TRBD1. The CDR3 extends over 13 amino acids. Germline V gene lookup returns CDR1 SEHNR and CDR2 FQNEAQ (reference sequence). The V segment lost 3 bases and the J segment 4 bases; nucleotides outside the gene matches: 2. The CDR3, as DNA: TGTGCCAGCAGCTTCGACAGGGCCACTGAAGCTTTCTTT. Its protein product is CASSFDRATEAFF.

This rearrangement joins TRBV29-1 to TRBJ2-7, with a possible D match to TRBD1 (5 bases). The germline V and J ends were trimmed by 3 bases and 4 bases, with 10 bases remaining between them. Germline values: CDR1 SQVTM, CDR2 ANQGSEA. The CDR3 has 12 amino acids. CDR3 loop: CSVDAGKYEQYF. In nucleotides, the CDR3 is TGCAGCGTTGATGCAGGGAAGTACGAGCAGTACTTC.

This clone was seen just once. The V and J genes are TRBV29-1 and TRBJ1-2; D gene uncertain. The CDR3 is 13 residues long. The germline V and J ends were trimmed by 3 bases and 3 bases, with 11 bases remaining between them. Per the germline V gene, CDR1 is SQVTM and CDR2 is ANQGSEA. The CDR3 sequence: CSVEKSVYYGYTF. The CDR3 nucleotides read TGCAGCGTTGAGAAATCGGTTTACTATGGCTACACCTTC. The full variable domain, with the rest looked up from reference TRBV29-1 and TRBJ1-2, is SAVISQKPSRDICQRGTSLTIQCQVDSQVTMMFWYRQQPGQSLTLIATANQGSEATYESGFVIDKFPISRPNLTFSTLTVSNMSPEDSSIYLCSVEKSVYYGYTFGSGTRLTVV.

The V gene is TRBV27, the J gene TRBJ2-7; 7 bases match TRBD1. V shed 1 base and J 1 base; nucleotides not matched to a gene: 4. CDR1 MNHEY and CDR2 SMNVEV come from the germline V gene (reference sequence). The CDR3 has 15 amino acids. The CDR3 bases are TGTGCCAGCAGTTTATTCCCGGACAGGTCCTACGAGCAGTACTTC. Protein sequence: CASSLFPDRSYEQYF.

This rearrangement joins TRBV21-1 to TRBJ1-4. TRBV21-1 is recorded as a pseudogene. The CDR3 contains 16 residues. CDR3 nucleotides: TGTGCCAGCAGCCTCCTACTAGGTCTTCCTGGGGAAAAACTGTTTTTT. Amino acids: CASSLLLGLPGEKLFF.

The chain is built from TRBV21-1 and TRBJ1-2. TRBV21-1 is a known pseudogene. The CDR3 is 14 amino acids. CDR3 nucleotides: TGTGCCAGCAGCAAAGACTGCCTCTTTTGGGGCTACACCTTC. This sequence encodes CASSKDCLFWGYTF.

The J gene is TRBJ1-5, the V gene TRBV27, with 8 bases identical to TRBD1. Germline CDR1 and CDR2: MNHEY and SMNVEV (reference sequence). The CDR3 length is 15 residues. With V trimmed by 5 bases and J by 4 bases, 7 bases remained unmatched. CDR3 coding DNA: TGTGCCAGCAGTCCAAGGACAGGGATTAATCAGCCCCAGCATTTT. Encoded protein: CASSPRTGINQPQHF.

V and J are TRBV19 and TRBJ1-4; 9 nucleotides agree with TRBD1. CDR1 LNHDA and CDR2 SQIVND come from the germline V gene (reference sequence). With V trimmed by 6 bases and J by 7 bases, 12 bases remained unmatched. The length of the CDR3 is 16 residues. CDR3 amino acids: CASSRKTGTGPEKLFF. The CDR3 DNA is TGTGCCAGTAGCAGAAAAACCGGGACAGGGCCTGAAAAACTGTTTTTT.

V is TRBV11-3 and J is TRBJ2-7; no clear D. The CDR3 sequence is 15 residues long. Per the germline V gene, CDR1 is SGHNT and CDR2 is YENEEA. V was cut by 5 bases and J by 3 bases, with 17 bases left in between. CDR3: CASSPPGERSYEQYF. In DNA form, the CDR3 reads TGTGCCAGCAGCCCTCCCGGAGAGAGAAGCTACGAGCAGTACTTC.

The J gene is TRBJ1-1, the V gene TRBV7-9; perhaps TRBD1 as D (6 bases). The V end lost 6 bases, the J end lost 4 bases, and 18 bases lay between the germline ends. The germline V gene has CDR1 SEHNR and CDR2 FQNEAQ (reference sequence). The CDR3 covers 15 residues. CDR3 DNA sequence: TGTGCCAGCAGGTCCCTCGGGGGGGCGGGCACTGAAGCTTTCTTT. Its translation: CASRSLGGAGTEAFF.

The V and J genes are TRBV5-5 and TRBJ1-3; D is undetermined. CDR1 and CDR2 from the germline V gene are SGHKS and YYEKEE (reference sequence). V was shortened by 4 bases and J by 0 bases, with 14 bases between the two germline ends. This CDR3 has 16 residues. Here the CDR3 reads CASSAAGLRSGNTIYF. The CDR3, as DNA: TGTGCCAGCAGCGCCGCGGGCCTTCGCTCTGGAAACACCATATATTTT.

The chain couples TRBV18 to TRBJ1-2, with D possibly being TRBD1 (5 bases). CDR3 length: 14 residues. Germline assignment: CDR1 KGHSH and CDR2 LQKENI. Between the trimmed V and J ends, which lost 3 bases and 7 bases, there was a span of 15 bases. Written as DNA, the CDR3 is TGTGCCAGCTCACCGGTGGAAAGGGGCCCTGGCTACACCTTC. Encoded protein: CASSPVERGPGYTF.

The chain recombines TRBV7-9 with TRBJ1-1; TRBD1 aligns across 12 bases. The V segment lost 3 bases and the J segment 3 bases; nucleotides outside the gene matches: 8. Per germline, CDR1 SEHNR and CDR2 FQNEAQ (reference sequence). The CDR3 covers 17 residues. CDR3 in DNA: TGTGCCAGCAGCTTTGGGGACAGGGGGCTAGAGTACACTGAAGCTTTCTTT. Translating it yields CASSFGDRGLEYTEAFF.

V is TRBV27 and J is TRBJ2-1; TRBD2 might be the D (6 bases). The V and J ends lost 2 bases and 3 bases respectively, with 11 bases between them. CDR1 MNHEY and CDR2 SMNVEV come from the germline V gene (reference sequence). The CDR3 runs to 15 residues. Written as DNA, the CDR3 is TGTGCCAGCAGTTTACCGGCAGCGGGCTACAATGAGCAGTTCTTC. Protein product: CASSLPAAGYNEQFF.

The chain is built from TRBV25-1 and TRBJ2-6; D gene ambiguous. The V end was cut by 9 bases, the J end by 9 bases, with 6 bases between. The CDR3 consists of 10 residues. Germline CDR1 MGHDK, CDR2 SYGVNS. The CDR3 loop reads CAREFNVLTF. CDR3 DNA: TGTGCCAGGGAGTTCAACGTCCTGACTTTC.